One sample yielded the 16 T cell receptor beta chains listed below, sequenced in a study of cytomegalovirus exposure and HLA in healthy donors. Primers: 60 Vbeta forward and 13 Jbeta reverse. The protocol was immunoSEQ multiplex PCR, while the TCRdb copy is restricted to in-frame clones and leaves out a portion. The table shows tens of thousands of clones, with 60% to 80% occurring only once. The sample was PBMCs. These receptors all come from a woman aged 40 to 50 in good health and CMV-seropositive.

The chain is built from TRBV6-6 and TRBJ1-1, with D unresolved. Trimming stripped 8 bases from V and 3 bases from J, with 16 bases between. Germline-derived CDR1 and CDR2 are MNHNY and SVGAGI (reference sequence). The CDR3 is 14 amino acids. The DNA of the CDR3 is TGTGCCAGCTCCCAGAAATTTATGGACACTGAAGCTTTCTTT. It encodes CASSQKFMDTEAFF.

The chain uses TRBV18 and TRBJ2-7; 12 nucleotides align to TRBD1. Germline V gives CDR1 KGHSH, CDR2 LQKENI. V dropped 1 base and J dropped 7; count of bases not matched to a gene: 11. The CDR3 has 17 residues. Written as DNA, the CDR3 is TGTGCCAGCTCACCACACGCCTTGGGGACAGGGGGCGGGGAGCAGTACTTC. Translation gives CASSPHALGTGGGEQYF.

The chain is built from TRBV5-1 and TRBJ1-6; 8 nucleotides agree with TRBD1. After removal of 0 bases from V and 10 bases from J, the junction contained 6 bases not matched to a gene. There are 15 residues in the CDR3. The germline V gene has CDR1 SGHRS and CDR2 YFSETQ. In nucleotides, the CDR3 is TGCGCCAGCAGCTTGGGTCAGGGGGCTGGATCACCCCTCCACTTT. The encoded protein is CASSLGQGAGSPLHF. Using reference TRBV5-1 and TRBJ1-6 for the parts outside the CDR3, the full variable domain is KAGVTQTPRYLIKTRGQQVTLSCSPISGHRSVSWYQQTPGQGLQFLFEYFSETQRNKGNFPGRFSGRQFSNSRSEMNVSTLELGDSALYLCASSLGQGAGSPLHFGNGTRLTVT.

This rearrangement joins TRBV6-5 to TRBJ2-7, with 10 bases identical to TRBD1. V trimming: 7 bases; J trimming: 5 bases; junction bases outside the gene matches: 11. There are 15 residues in the CDR3. Germline CDR1 MNHEY, CDR2 SVGAGI. The CDR3 loop is CASTPPTGGSHEQYF. CDR3 coding DNA: TGTGCCAGCACGCCCCCGACAGGGGGCTCTCACGAGCAGTACTTC.

This rearrangement joins TRBV2 to TRBJ1-1; no clear D. Germline V CDR1 and CDR2: SNHLY, FYNNEI. V was cut by 7 bases and J by 6 bases, with 15 bases left in between. The CDR3 length is 13 residues. The CDR3: CASTKTPGAEAFF. The DNA of the CDR3 is TGTGCCAGCACCAAGACACCCGGGGCTGAAGCTTTCTTT.

The V call is TRBV2, the J call TRBJ1-3; D possibly corresponds to TRBD1 (5 bases). CDR1 is SNHLY and CDR2 is FYNNEI in the germline V gene. Trimming pared 6 bases from V and 6 bases from J, leaving 9 bases between. CDR3 length equals 12 residues. CDR3 loop: CASRTGVNTIYF. DNA of the CDR3: TGTGCCAGCAGAACGGGGGTAAACACCATATATTTT.

The CDR3 bases are TGTGCCAGCAGCTTCCCGGTAGGGGGGGCCCCAGAGACCCAGTACTTC. Its translation: CASSFPVGGAPETQYF. This chain connects TRBV7-9 to TRBJ2-5, with D tentatively TRBD2 (7 bases). CDR3 length: 16 residues. Germline CDR1 reads SEHNR; CDR2 reads FQNEAQ (reference sequence). V was clipped by 3 bases and J by 4 bases, with 18 bases between them.

This chain uses TRBV9 with TRBJ2-5; the match to TRBD1 covers 7 bases. The CDR3 loop spans 15 amino acids. Germline CDR1 and CDR2: SGDLS and YYNGEE. With 0 bases clipped from V and 5 bases from J, the junction kept 7 bases outside the gene matches. CDR3 in DNA: TGTGCCAGCAGCGTAGGTCCAGGGGGACGGGAGACCCAGTACTTC. This encodes CASSVGPGGRETQYF.

J is TRBJ2-1 and V is TRBV6-1; 15 bases match TRBD2. CDR1 and CDR2 (germline): MNHNS, SASEGT. Losses at the gene ends were 4 bases for V and 3 bases for J; bases not matched to a gene: 1. This CDR3 has 16 amino acids. CDR3 sequence: CASSGTSGGDYNEQFF. The CDR3 coding sequence is TGTGCCAGCAGTGGGACTAGCGGGGGGGACTACAATGAGCAGTTCTTC.

Turning to this clone: Other DNA sequences in the sample encode the same CDR3. The CDR3 nucleotides read TGTGCCAGCAGCTTGGGTCGGACAGGGGCCTCGGGGGCTTTCTTT. Protein sequence: CASSLGRTGASGAFF. This sequence joins TRBV5-6 and TRBJ1-1, with 9 nucleotides matching TRBD1. V lost 0 bases and J lost 11; bases outside the gene matches: 11. The germline CDR1 and CDR2 sequences are SGHDT and YYEEEE. This CDR3 spans 15 amino acids.

The V call is TRBV5-1, the J call TRBJ1-5; 9 bases line up with TRBD1. Germline V gene lookup returns CDR1 SGHRS and CDR2 YFSETQ. CDR3 length: 15 amino acids. After removal of 4 bases from V and 4 bases from J, the junction contained 6 bases not matched to a gene. The CDR3 is CASSTTGTGNQPQHF. The CDR3 DNA is TGCGCCAGCAGCACAACCGGGACAGGGAATCAGCCCCAGCATTTT.

This clone has more than one count but fewer than ten. V usage is TRBV6-6 and J usage is TRBJ2-1, with 10 bases lining up with TRBD2. The ends lost 4 bases at V and 8 bases at J; junction bases unmatched: 5. CDR1 and CDR2 from the germline V gene are MNHNY and SVGAGI (reference sequence). The CDR3 contains 14 residues. CDR3 DNA: TGTGCCAGCAGTTTCTCTAGCGGGGGTTATGAGCAGTTCTTC. Translating gives CASSFSSGGYEQFF.

This rearrangement joins TRBV5-5 to TRBJ2-3, with no clear D. The CDR3 is 13 amino acids. V lost 0 bases, J lost 6 bases, and 8 bases lay in between. The V gene's germline CDR1 is SGHKS and CDR2 YYEKEE (reference sequence). CDR3 region: CASSLAGSDTQYF. The CDR3 bases are TGTGCCAGCAGCTTGGCCGGGTCCGATACGCAGTATTTT.

This clone was detected only a few times. A much more abundant neighbour one base away suggests this may be a read error. The CDR3 carries no conserved terminal phenylalanine or tryptophan, so it likely arises from a read error. The V gene is TRBV29-1, the J gene TRBJ1-4, with 11 bases aligning to TRBD1. CDR3 size: 13 residues. V lost 6 bases and J lost 7; bases outside the gene matches: 4. Per germline, CDR1 SQVTM and CDR2 ANQGSEA. The CDR3 coding sequence is TGCAGCGTGGGACAGGGGGACGGTGAAAAACTGTTTTTG. It codes for CSVGQGDGEKLFL.

As for this clone: One end of the junction does not line up with germline, which may come from a read error. The CDR3 protein is CASSQTQGVYNEQFF. The CDR3 coding sequence is TGTGCTAGCAGCCAGACACAGGGGGTATACAATGAGCAGTTCTTC. The V gene is TRBV7-7, the J gene TRBJ2-1, with 8 bases lining up with TRBD1. The CDR3 runs to 15 residues. The germline gives CDR1 SSHAT, CDR2 FNYEAQ (reference sequence). Based on the CDR3 plus reference TRBV7-7 and TRBJ2-1, the full variable domain is GAGVSQSPRYKVTKRGQDVTLRCDPISSHATLYWYQQALGQGPEFLTYFNYEAQPDKSGLPSDRFSAERPEGSISTLTIQRTEQRDSAMYRCASSQTQGVYNEQFFGPGTRLTVL.

The chain employs TRBV5-1 and TRBJ1-6; D might be TRBD1 (5 bases). The ends were cut back, 0 bases at V and 7 bases at J, with 8 bases in the middle. The length of the CDR3 is 14 residues. CDR1 and CDR2 (germline): SGHRS, YFSETQ. The CDR3 DNA reads as TGCGCCAGCAGCTTGGGACAGCGAAATTCACCCCTCCACTTT. Encoded protein: CASSLGQRNSPLHF.